This TCR beta chain derives from a study of blood T cell repertoires in COVID-19. Method: immunoSEQ multiplex PCR; TCRdb's copy keeps in-frame clones and lacks some. The sample holds a few hundred thousand clones; approximately 90% are singletons and the top ten take around 0.84%. This clone was recorded once. The sequence derives from a man younger than 40 with acute or convalescent COVID-19. The sequencing input was peripheral blood.

The CDR3 region is CASSPGDTNYGYTF. The CDR3 DNA is TGCGCCAGCAGCCCAGGGGACACCAACTATGGCTACACCTTC. The rearrangement joins TRBV5-1 to TRBJ1-2; D might be TRBD1 (6 bases). V was shortened by 4 bases and J by 2 bases, with 12 bases between the two germline ends. The CDR3 is 14 residues long. From germline, CDR1 is SGHRS and CDR2 YFSETQ.